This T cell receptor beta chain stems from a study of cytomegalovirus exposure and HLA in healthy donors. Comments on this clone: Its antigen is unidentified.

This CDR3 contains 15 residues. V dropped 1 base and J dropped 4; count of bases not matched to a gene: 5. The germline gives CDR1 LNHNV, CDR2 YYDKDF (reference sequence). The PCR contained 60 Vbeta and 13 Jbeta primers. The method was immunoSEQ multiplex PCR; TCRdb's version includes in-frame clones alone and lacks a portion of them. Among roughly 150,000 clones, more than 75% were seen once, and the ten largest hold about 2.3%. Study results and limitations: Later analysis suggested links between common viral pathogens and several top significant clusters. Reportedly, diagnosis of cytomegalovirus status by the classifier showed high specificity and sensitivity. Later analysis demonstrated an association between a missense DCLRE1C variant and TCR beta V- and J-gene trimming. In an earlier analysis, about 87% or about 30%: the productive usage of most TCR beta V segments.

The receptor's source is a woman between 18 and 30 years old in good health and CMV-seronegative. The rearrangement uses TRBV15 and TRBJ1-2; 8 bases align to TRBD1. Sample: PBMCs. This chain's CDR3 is CATSRVAGGGYGYTF. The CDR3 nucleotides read TGTGCCACCAGCAGAGTGGCAGGGGGCGGCTATGGCTACACCTTC.